Sequencing of this T cell receptor (beta chain) was carried out in a study of somatic mutations in cytotoxic T cells in rheumatoid arthritis. On this clone: Its matching antigen is unknown.

Here immunoSEQ multiplex PCR was the method, and the copy in TCRdb shows in-frame clones only, minus some. The table has around 19,000 clones, about 80% seen once. Trimming cost V 5 bases and J 7 bases, with 21 bases left between them. The CDR3 has 17 amino acids. Germline V gene sequence: CDR1 LNHDA, CDR2 SQIVND (reference sequence). Study-wide results and caveats: There were 8 of 65 patients in whom the largest CD8+ clone exceeded 20% of CD8+ cells. Clonality measured in CD8+ T cells did not differ significantly between rheumatoid arthritis patients and age-matched healthy controls. Increasing age coincided with elevated CD8+ clonality among rheumatoid arthritis patients, though not among healthy controls. Antigens targeted by the expanded CD8+ clones were unknown.

This sequence joins TRBV19 and TRBJ1-6; maybe TRBD1 (5 bases). The receptor's source is an adult with rheumatoid arthritis. Material for sequencing was CD8+ T cells sorted from blood. CDR3 loop: CASSPWGPDVGNSPLHF. The CDR3 coding sequence is TGTGCCAGTAGTCCCTGGGGACCGGACGTAGGGAATTCACCCCTCCACTTT.